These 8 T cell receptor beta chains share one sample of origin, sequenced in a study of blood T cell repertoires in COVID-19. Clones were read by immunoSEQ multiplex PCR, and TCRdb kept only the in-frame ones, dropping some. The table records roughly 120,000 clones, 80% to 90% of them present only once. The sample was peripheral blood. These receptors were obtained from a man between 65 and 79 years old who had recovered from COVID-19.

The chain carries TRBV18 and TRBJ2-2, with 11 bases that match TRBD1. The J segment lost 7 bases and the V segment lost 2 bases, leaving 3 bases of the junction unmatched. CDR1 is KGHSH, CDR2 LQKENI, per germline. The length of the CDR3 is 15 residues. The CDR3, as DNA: TGTGCCAGCTCACCATGGACAGGGGGCGGCGGGGAGCTGTTTTTT. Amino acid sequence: CASSPWTGGGGELFF.

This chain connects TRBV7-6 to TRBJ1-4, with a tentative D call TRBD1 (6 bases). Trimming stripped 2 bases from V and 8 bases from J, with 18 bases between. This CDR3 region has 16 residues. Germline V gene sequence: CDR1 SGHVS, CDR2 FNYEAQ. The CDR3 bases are TGTGCCAGCAGCTTAAATGTCTTGGGGGCTGGGGAAAAACTGTTTTTT. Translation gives CASSLNVLGAGEKLFF.

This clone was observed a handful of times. DNA of the CDR3: TGTGCCAGCAGCCTGGGGGGGGGAAGGTCTCAGCCCCAGCATTTT. The encoded protein is CASSLGGGRSQPQHF. The chain recombines TRBV3-1 (or the pseudogene TRBV3-2) with TRBJ1-5, with D possibly matching TRBD1 (5 bases). Germline loops: CDR1 LGHDT, CDR2 YNNKEL (reference sequence). V was pared by 4 bases and J by 6 bases, with 16 bases between. CDR3 length equals 15 residues.

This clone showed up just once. CDR3 in amino acids: CASSQSTVHGYTF. CDR3 DNA: TGTGCCAGCAGCCAATCCACAGTGCATGGCTACACCTTC. The V call is TRBV16, the J call TRBJ1-2, with no clear D. The ends were cut back, 0 bases at V and 6 bases at J, with 8 bases in the middle. The CDR3 is 13 residues long. CDR1 is KGHSY and CDR2 is FQNENV in the germline V gene.

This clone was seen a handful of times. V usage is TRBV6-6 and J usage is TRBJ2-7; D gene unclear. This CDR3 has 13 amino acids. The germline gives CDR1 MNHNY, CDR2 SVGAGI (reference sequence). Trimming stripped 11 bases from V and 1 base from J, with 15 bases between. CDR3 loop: CAANHQTSYEQYF. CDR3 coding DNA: TGTGCCGCAAACCATCAGACTTCCTACGAGCAGTACTTC.

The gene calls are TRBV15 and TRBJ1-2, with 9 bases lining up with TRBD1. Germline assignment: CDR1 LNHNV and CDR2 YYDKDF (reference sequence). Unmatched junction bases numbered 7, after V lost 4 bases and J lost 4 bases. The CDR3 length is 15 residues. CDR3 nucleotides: TGTGCCACCAGCACGGGACAGGGTACTCTCTATGGCTACACCTTC. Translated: CATSTGQGTLYGYTF.

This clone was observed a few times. Written as DNA, the CDR3 is TGTGCCAGCAGCCAAGACAGGGACACTGAAGCTTTCTTT. Its protein is CASSQDRDTEAFF. The genes are TRBV7-9 and TRBJ1-1; 7 nucleotides match TRBD1. CDR3 length: 13 amino acids. V dropped 5 bases and J dropped 3; count of bases not matched to a gene: 3. The germline CDR1 and CDR2 sequences are SEHNR and FQNEAQ (reference sequence).

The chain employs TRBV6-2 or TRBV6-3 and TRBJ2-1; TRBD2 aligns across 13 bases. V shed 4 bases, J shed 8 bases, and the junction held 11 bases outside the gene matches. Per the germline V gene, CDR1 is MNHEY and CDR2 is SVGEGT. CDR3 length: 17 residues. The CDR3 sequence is CASSSRTSGRTMDEQFF. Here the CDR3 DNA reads TGTGCCAGCAGTTCAAGGACTAGCGGGAGAACAATGGATGAGCAGTTCTTC.